A single sample is the source of the 30 T cell receptor beta chains below, sequenced in a study of blood T cell repertoires in COVID-19. Sequencing was performed with immunoSEQ multiplex PCR; in TCRdb, only in-frame clones are kept and a portion is missing. The table has roughly 230,000 clones, approximately 84% seen once. Source material: peripheral blood. These receptor sequences come from a man aged 40-49 years with acute or convalescent COVID-19.

This chain links TRBV5-1 with TRBJ1-4, with D maybe TRBD1 (5 bases). Trimming removed 1 base from V and 8 bases from J, with 18 bases in between. The CDR3 runs 16 residues. CDR1 and CDR2 from the germline V gene are SGHRS and YFSETQ. The CDR3 DNA is TGCGCCAGCAGCTTGTCAGGGCCCGGGTCAGGGGAAAAACTGTTTTTT. Translation: CASSLSGPGSGEKLFF.

This clone appeared a single time. The chain couples TRBV5-1 to TRBJ1-1; a weak D match, TRBD1 (6 bases). Trimming stripped 1 base from V and 5 bases from J, with 12 bases between. CDR3 length: 14 amino acids. CDR1 is SGHRS, CDR2 YFSETQ, per germline. CDR3 in DNA: TGCGCCAGCAGCTTGCAGGGGCCGCTGACTGAAGCTTTCTTT. It is translated as CASSLQGPLTEAFF.

This clone was detected a few times. The rearrangement joins TRBV6-6 to TRBJ2-1, with D perhaps TRBD1 (6 bases). The CDR3 totals 16 residues. Germline loops: CDR1 MNHNY, CDR2 SVGAGI (reference sequence). Trimming stripped 5 bases from V and 0 bases from J, with 14 bases between. In DNA, the CDR3 is TGTGCCAGCAGTCCCAGGGGACCGAGCTCCTACAATGAGCAGTTCTTC. This gives the protein CASSPRGPSSYNEQFF.

The J gene is TRBJ2-1, the V gene TRBV4-1, with D possibly matching TRBD2 (5 bases). In germline, CDR1 is MGHRA, CDR2 YSYEKL. This CDR3 spans 13 amino acids. V dropped 3 bases and J dropped 7 bases, with 10 bases sitting between them. CDR3 sequence: CASSQGGPNEQFF. The CDR3 DNA follows: TGCGCCAGCAGCCAGGGCGGGCCGAATGAGCAGTTCTTC.

The chain uses TRBV7-8 and TRBJ2-1; 7 bases align to TRBD1. Germline values: CDR1 SGHVS, CDR2 FQNEAQ. This CDR3 is 16 amino acids long. The ends lost 0 bases at V and 3 bases at J; junction bases unmatched: 5. CDR3: CASSLATGSIYNEQFF. The CDR3 DNA follows: TGTGCCAGCAGCTTAGCGACAGGGTCAATCTACAATGAGCAGTTCTTC. Based on the CDR3 plus reference TRBV7-8 and TRBJ2-1, the full variable domain is GAGVSQSPRYKVAKRGQDVALRCDPISGHVSLFWYQQALGQGPEFLTYFQNEAQLDKSGLPSDRFFAERPEGSVSTLKIQRTQQEDSAVYLCASSLATGSIYNEQFFGPGTRLTVL.

The chain has TRBV7-9 and TRBJ1-4; D is possibly TRBD1 (5 bases). The CDR3 sequence is 16 residues long. Deletions cut 4 bases from V and 0 bases from J, with 12 bases between. In germline, CDR1 is SEHNR, CDR2 FQNEAQ (reference sequence). The DNA of the CDR3 is TGTGCCAGCAGCTACTTTACGGGGGCAACTAATGAAAAACTGTTTTTT. Residues: CASSYFTGATNEKLFF.

The chain carries TRBV2 and TRBJ2-7; D remains ambiguous. V was pared by 3 bases and J by 3 bases, with 3 bases between. Germline V gene data show CDR1 as SNHLY and CDR2 as FYNNEI. CDR3 length: 11 amino acids. The CDR3 DNA sequence: TGTGCCAGCAGTGATCGCTACGAGCAGTACTTC. This translates into CASSDRYEQYF.

This clone was detected only once. The genes are TRBV19 and TRBJ2-2; D unclear. CDR1 is LNHDA, CDR2 SQIVND, per germline (reference sequence). The CDR3 has 14 amino acids. The ends were cut back, 0 bases at V and 5 bases at J, with 7 bases in the middle. The CDR3 nucleotides are TGTGCCAGTAGTATAGATCCCGGTACCGGGGAGCTGTTTTTT. It codes for CASSIDPGTGELFF.

The chain carries TRBV7-2 and TRBJ1-2; TRBD1 might be the D (5 bases). The germline V gene encodes CDR1 SGHTA and CDR2 FQGNSA. The CDR3 length is 14 residues. V was pared by 5 bases and J by 4 bases, with 14 bases between. In DNA, the CDR3 is TGTGCCAGCAGCGAGGTCGGGGGGGGCTATGGCTACACCTTC. As protein: CASSEVGGGYGYTF.

CDR3 DNA sequence: TGTGCCAGCAGCCAAGATTTGGCAGCTAACTATGGCTACACCTTC. It codes for CASSQDLAANYGYTF. This chain links TRBV3-1 (or the pseudogene TRBV3-2) with TRBJ1-2; unclear D gene. This CDR3 is built from 15 residues. Germline CDR1 LGHDT, CDR2 YNNKEL (reference sequence). V lost 0 bases, J lost 0 bases, and 8 bases lay in between.

This clone was observed a handful of times. J is TRBJ1-1 and V is TRBV5-8; 8 nucleotides align to TRBD1. The CDR3 totals 14 residues. The J segment lost 5 bases and the V segment lost 4 bases, leaving 7 bases of the junction unmatched. Germline CDR1 reads SGHTS; CDR2 reads YDEGEE. CDR3 nucleotide sequence: TGTGCCAGCAGCCTAAGGACAGGGAGGACTGAAGCTTTCTTT. This translates into CASSLRTGRTEAFF. Supplemented by reference TRBV5-8 and TRBJ1-1, the full variable domain reads EAGVTQSPTHLIKTRGQQATLRCSPISGHTSVYWYQQALGLGLQFLLWYDEGEERNRGNFPPRFSGRQFPNYSSELNVNALELEDSALYLCASSLRTGRTEAFFGQGTRLTVV.

This clone was detected once. This chain links TRBV24-1 with TRBJ2-1, with D maybe TRBD1 (6 bases). CDR3 length: 12 amino acids. Trimming removed 9 bases at V and 4 bases at J, with 9 bases between. The germline gives CDR1 KGHDR, CDR2 SFDVKD. CDR3 region: CATGDTYNEQFF. CDR3 sequence (DNA): TGTGCCACCGGGGACACTTACAATGAGCAGTTCTTC.

The table lists this clone with a few counts. The chain joins TRBV5-8 to TRBJ2-1; tentative D call: TRBD1 (5 bases). Germline values: CDR1 SGHTS, CDR2 YDEGEE. Trimming removed 2 bases at V and 10 bases at J, with 16 bases between. The CDR3 totals 14 residues. CDR3 in amino acids: CASSFVKGLGEQFF. CDR3 nucleotide sequence: TGTGCCAGCAGCTTCGTAAAGGGGCTGGGGGAGCAGTTCTTC. Drawing the rest from reference TRBV5-8 and TRBJ2-1, the complete variable domain is EAGVTQSPTHLIKTRGQQATLRCSPISGHTSVYWYQQALGLGLQFLLWYDEGEERNRGNFPPRFSGRQFPNYSSELNVNALELEDSALYLCASSFVKGLGEQFFGPGTRLTVL.

The V and J genes are TRBV25-1 and TRBJ2-2, with no clear D. The CDR3 has 15 residues. The V and J ends lost 11 bases and 2 bases respectively, with 18 bases between them. The germline gives CDR1 MGHDK, CDR2 SYGVNS. As DNA, the CDR3 is TGTGCCGGCACAGTGGGCTATTCTAACACCGGGGAGCTGTTTTTT. Translated, it gives CAGTVGYSNTGELFF.

The chain is built from TRBV11-3 and TRBJ2-2, with 7 nucleotides matching TRBD2. Germline V gene lookup returns CDR1 SGHNT and CDR2 YENEEA. The CDR3 length is 14 residues. V shed 5 bases and J 1 base; nucleotides not matched to a gene: 1. The CDR3 loop is CASSPGGNTGELFF. CDR3 sequence (DNA): TGTGCCAGCAGCCCGGGGGGGAACACCGGGGAGCTGTTTTTT.

The rearrangement uses TRBV5-1 and TRBJ1-1, with no clear D. The V and J ends lost 4 bases and 1 base respectively, with 17 bases between them. CDR1 is SGHRS, CDR2 YFSETQ, per germline. The CDR3 has 16 amino acids. For the CDR3, the DNA is TGCGCCAGCAGCGACGGCGGAGCAGCCGGGAACACTGAAGCTTTCTTT. Encoded protein: CASSDGGAAGNTEAFF.

This clone was seen a few times. This chain links TRBV30 with TRBJ1-6, with TRBD1 identical over 9 bases. The germline V gene encodes CDR1 GTSNPN and CDR2 SVGIG (reference sequence). Trimming removed 0 bases from V and 10 bases from J; junction bases left unmatched: 4. The CDR3 runs to 14 residues. The CDR3: CAWSVGTGQSPLHF. The CDR3 region has the DNA TGTGCCTGGAGTGTAGGGACAGGGCAATCACCCCTCCACTTT. Full variable domain (outside the CDR3, taken from reference TRBV30 and TRBJ1-6): SQTIHQWPATLVQPVGSPLSLECTVEGTSNPNLYWYRQAAGRGLQLLFYSVGIGQISSEVPQNLSASRPQDRQFILSSKKLLLSDSGFYLCAWSVGTGQSPLHFGNGTRLTVT.

The chain uses TRBV28 and TRBJ1-6; D may be TRBD1 (5 bases). Trimming stripped 11 bases from V and 7 bases from J, with 9 bases between. There are 11 residues in the CDR3. Per the germline V gene, CDR1 is MDHEN and CDR2 is SYDVKM. In DNA, the CDR3 is TGTGCCTCAGGGAACAATTCACCCCTCCACTTT. Protein sequence: CASGNNSPLHF. Supplemented by reference TRBV28 and TRBJ1-6, the full variable domain reads DVKVTQSSRYLVKRTGEKVFLECVQDMDHENMFWYRQDPGLGLRLIYFSYDVKMKEKGDIPEGYSVSREKKERFSLILESASTNQTSMYLCASGNNSPLHFGNGTRLTVT.

This rearrangement joins TRBV18 to TRBJ1-3, with a tentative D call TRBD1 (5 bases). Germline CDR1 and CDR2: KGHSH and LQKENI. The CDR3 has 15 residues. Trimming cost V 3 bases and J 1 base, with 10 bases left between them. CDR3 amino acids: CASSPGQESGNTIYF. CDR3 coding DNA: TGTGCCAGCTCACCGGGGCAAGAGTCTGGAAACACCATATATTTT.

In this sample, this clone turned up a few times. The chain is built from TRBV29-1 and TRBJ1-6; D is possibly TRBD1 (6 bases). V lost 7 bases to trimming and J lost 9 bases, with 16 bases between them. The CDR3 is 13 amino acids. Germline-derived CDR1 and CDR2 are SQVTM and ANQGSEA. CDR3 amino acids: CSAGDIKGSPLHF. The CDR3 nucleotides are TGCAGCGCCGGGGACATAAAAGGTTCACCCCTCCACTTT.

J is TRBJ1-1 and V is TRBV12-3 or TRBV12-4, with 7 bases that match TRBD1. The CDR3 consists of 13 residues. The V and J ends lost 4 bases and 6 bases, in that order; junction bases with no gene match: 5. CDR3 residues: CASSSSGGPEAFF. The CDR3 DNA follows: TGTGCCAGCAGTTCATCAGGGGGACCTGAAGCTTTCTTT.

The V call is TRBV6-4, the J call TRBJ1-2; possibly TRBD1 for D (6 bases). The CDR3 runs 13 residues. From germline, CDR1 is MRHNA and CDR2 SNTAGT. Trimming took 4 bases from V and 7 from J, leaving 13 bases between them. The CDR3 sequence is CASSVTGNGGYTF. CDR3 sequence (DNA): TGTGCCAGCAGTGTTACAGGGAATGGTGGCTACACCTTC.

The V gene is TRBV7-9, the J gene TRBJ1-6, with D hard to call. CDR1 is SEHNR and CDR2 is FQNEAQ in the germline V gene (reference sequence). V lost 6 bases to trimming and J lost 5 bases, with 11 bases between them. The CDR3 spans 14 residues. The CDR3 DNA reads as TGTGCCAGCAGTAACAACGGAGATAATTCACCCCTCCACTTT. Its protein is CASSNNGDNSPLHF.

The chain joins TRBV15 to TRBJ2-7; 13 bases fit TRBD2. CDR1 is LNHNV, CDR2 YYDKDF, per germline (reference sequence). With V trimmed by 1 base and J by 0 bases, 3 bases remained unmatched. The CDR3 has 17 amino acids. The CDR3, as DNA: TGTGCCACCAGCAGAGCTACTAGCGGGGGGGCCTCCTACGAGCAGTACTTC. It yields the protein CATSRATSGGASYEQYF.

This chain uses TRBV15 with TRBJ2-3; TRBD1 might be the D (5 bases). CDR1 and CDR2 from the germline V gene are LNHNV and YYDKDF (reference sequence). Trimming took off 0 bases at V and 6 bases at J, with 16 bases between the two ends. This CDR3 has 16 residues. The CDR3 loop is CATSRDRQRIRDTQYF. The CDR3, as DNA: TGTGCCACCAGCAGAGACAGACAGCGAATAAGGGATACGCAGTATTTT. Based on the CDR3 plus reference TRBV15 and TRBJ2-3, the full variable domain is DAMVIQNPRYQVTQFGKPVTLSCSQTLNHNVMYWYQQKSSQAPKLLFHYYDKDFNNEADTPDNFQSRRPNTSFCFLDIRSPGLGDTAMYLCATSRDRQRIRDTQYFGPGTRLTVL.

With regard to this clone: One end of the junction does not line up with germline, which may come from a read error. The genes are TRBV2 and TRBJ1-2; 9 bases are shared with TRBD1. CDR1 is SNHLY, CDR2 FYNNEI, per germline. CDR3 size: 12 residues. In DNA form, the CDR3 reads TGTGCCAGCAGTGAGGGACAGGGTTTATTCGCCTTC. Protein sequence: CASSEGQGLFAF.

This chain connects TRBV4-1 to TRBJ1-2; the match to TRBD1 covers 8 bases. The CDR3 totals 14 residues. J gave up 1 base and V 5 bases, and 3 bases lay outside the gene matches. Germline V gene sequence: CDR1 MGHRA, CDR2 YSYEKL. DNA of the CDR3: TGCGCCAGCAGCTCAGGGGGCTATAACTATGGCTACACCTTC. Amino acid sequence: CASSSGGYNYGYTF.

This clone occurred once. The chain employs TRBV7-9 and TRBJ2-1; D is possibly TRBD1 (5 bases). Trimming shortened V by 1 base and J by 8 bases, and 15 bases separated the two germline ends. CDR1 is SEHNR and CDR2 is FQNEAQ in the germline V gene (reference sequence). CDR3 length: 15 amino acids. In DNA, the CDR3 is TGTGCCAGCAGCTTAGGCGTGGGGCAAACGGATGAGCAGTTCTTC. This encodes CASSLGVGQTDEQFF.

The genes are TRBV5-1 and TRBJ2-3, with D possibly being TRBD2 (7 bases). The CDR3 covers 13 residues. Germline loops: CDR1 SGHRS, CDR2 YFSETQ. The ends were cut back, 5 bases at V and 4 bases at J, with 11 bases in the middle. CDR3 region: CASRRGRADTQYF. For the CDR3, the DNA is TGCGCCAGCAGGCGGGGGCGCGCAGATACGCAGTATTTT.

The gene calls are TRBV2 and TRBJ1-5, with 7 nucleotides matching TRBD1. The CDR3 consists of 15 residues. Per germline, CDR1 SNHLY and CDR2 FYNNEI. Germline trimming cut 5 bases from V and 7 bases from J; bases unmatched to any gene: 11. In nucleotides, the CDR3 is TGTGCCAGCAGTACCCACGGGACAGTGGGGCAGCCCCAGCATTTT. This translates into CASSTHGTVGQPQHF.